The TCR beta chain described here comes from a study of beta chain features in type 1 diabetes. Study-level findings and limits: Relative to healthy donors, patients appeared to have naive, central memory and Treg TCRB repertoires that were more similar. A moderate, significant TCRB CDR3 shortening appeared in type 1 diabetes across four CD4+ subsets.

The CDR3 covers 15 residues. Germline loops: CDR1 LNHDA, CDR2 SQIVND (reference sequence). V was shortened by 2 bases and J by 5 bases, with 13 bases between the two germline ends. Expressed TCRB transcripts were sequenced, since all the RNA that had been isolated was reverse transcribed. Roughly 3.5 million reads per sample on average were obtained from naive, central memory and regulatory T cell samples. Clones were read by immunoSEQ multiplex PCR, and TCRdb kept only the in-frame ones, dropping some. The repertoire has about 99,000 clones, roughly 28% of them found once; the top ten carry approximately 0.5%. Of note for this clone: As yet, its antigen is unknown.

The chain uses TRBV19 and TRBJ1-5, with D unclear. The specimen was central memory CD4+ T cells from blood. The sequence was obtained from a woman aged 18-29 years with type 1 diabetes. The CDR3 region has the DNA TGTGCCAGTAGTATAATGGGAAGGCGGGATCAGCCCCAGCATTTT. Translating it yields CASSIMGRRDQPQHF.